The clone carrying this TCR beta chain was observed a handful of times. Its target is not known. TCRdb's copy holds only in-frame clones and misses some; the assay was immunoSEQ multiplex PCR. The data show 300,000 to 400,000 clones, less than 85% seen once. The data originate from a study of shared clonotypes between healthy human individuals. The study, taken as a whole, reports: Naive CD4 clonotypes overlapped across several donors at about 5.3%. What naive subsets generally showed was a larger estimated richness than memory subsets showed.

The CDR3 loop spans 15 amino acids. Germline lookup yields CDR1 SGHTA and CDR2 FQGTGA. With V trimmed by 1 base and J by 4 bases, 2 bases remained unmatched. The sample taken for sequencing was memory CD4+ T cells sorted from blood. The subset is: CD45RA-negative fraction. This chain uses TRBV7-3 with TRBJ2-1, with 9 bases matching TRBD1. This TCR was recovered from a man aged 30-40 years in good health. For the CDR3, the DNA is TGTGCCAGCAGCTTAAGTGGGACAGGGTACAATGAGCAGTTCTTC. It yields the protein CASSLSGTGYNEQFF.